Listed here are 10 T cell receptor beta chains from one sample, sequenced in a study of blood T cell repertoires in COVID-19. Sequenced by immunoSEQ multiplex PCR; TCRdb stores in-frame clones only, minus some. Of 37,000 or so clones in the sample, 89% were seen once. The sequenced material came from peripheral blood. These TCRs come from a human donor in a cohort sampled during active COVID-19.

The table lists this clone with a count of one. Here the CDR3 reads CASSLADRGTGTQYF. The DNA for the CDR3 is TGTGCCAGCAGCTTAGCCGACAGGGGGACGGGTACGCAGTATTTT. This chain uses TRBV7-2 with TRBJ2-3; 9 positions match TRBD1. Trimming took 0 bases from V and 8 from J; bases not matched to a gene: 6. Germline V CDR1 and CDR2: SGHTA, FQGNSA. The CDR3 has 15 residues.

This sequence joins TRBV5-1 and TRBJ2-7; D is possibly TRBD1 (5 bases). The CDR3 totals 13 residues. The germline CDR1 and CDR2 sequences are SGHRS and YFSETQ. V was clipped by 2 bases and J by 3 bases, with 9 bases between them. The CDR3 DNA follows: TGCGCCAGCAGCTTAGGGGTAGTCTACGAGCAGTACTTC. Translated, it gives CASSLGVVYEQYF.

V and J are TRBV18 and TRBJ2-7; possibly TRBD1 for D (5 bases). Looked up from germline, CDR1 is KGHSH and CDR2 is LQKENI. There are 15 residues in the CDR3. V gave up 3 bases and J gave up 2 bases, with 14 bases separating them. The CDR3 nucleotides are TGTGCCAGCTCACCCGGAATGACAGTTCCCTACGAGCAGTACTTC. Protein: CASSPGMTVPYEQYF.

The chain uses TRBV6-2 or TRBV6-3 and TRBJ1-5; D gene ambiguous. Trimming pared 2 bases from V and 0 bases from J, leaving 11 bases between. Germline V gene sequence: CDR1 MNHEY, CDR2 SVGEGT. This CDR3 region has 16 residues. The CDR3 is CASSYRIGVSNQPQHF. CDR3 nucleotide sequence: TGTGCCAGCAGTTACCGGATCGGGGTTAGCAATCAGCCCCAGCATTTT.

V and J are TRBV6-5 and TRBJ1-1; D remains unclear. Trimming shortened V by 6 bases and J by 3 bases, and 11 bases separated the two germline ends. This CDR3 spans 13 amino acids. Germline CDR1 reads MNHEY; CDR2 reads SVGAGI. CDR3 in amino acids: CASRPPGDTEAFF. In DNA form, the CDR3 reads TGTGCCAGCAGACCGCCTGGAGACACTGAAGCTTTCTTT.

This rearrangement joins TRBV7-2 to TRBJ2-2; TRBD2 aligns across 9 bases. With 3 bases clipped from V and 2 bases from J, the junction kept 4 bases outside the gene matches. From germline, CDR1 is SGHTA and CDR2 FQGNSA. The CDR3 loop spans 16 amino acids. The CDR3 bases are TGTGCCAGCAGCTTGAGACTAGCGGTAAACACCGGGGAGCTGTTTTTT. This sequence encodes CASSLRLAVNTGELFF.

The V gene is TRBV19, the J gene TRBJ1-4, with D hard to call. Germline CDR1 LNHDA, CDR2 SQIVND (reference sequence). This CDR3 spans 15 amino acids. V was shortened by 4 bases and J by 5 bases, with 14 bases between the two germline ends. CDR3 DNA sequence: TGTGCCAGTAGTACGGCCTCAAGCGCAAATGAAAAACTGTTTTTT. The encoded protein is CASSTASSANEKLFF. The full variable domain, in which reference TRBV19 and TRBJ1-4 provide the parts outside the CDR3, is DGGITQSPKYLFRKEGQNVTLSCEQNLNHDAMYWYRQDPGQGLRLIYYSQIVNDFQKGDIAEGYSVSREKKESFPLTVTSAQKNPTAFYLCASSTASSANEKLFFGSGTQLSVL.

The chain combines TRBV2 with TRBJ2-5; a possible D gene is TRBD1 (5 bases). Germline CDR1 is SNHLY and CDR2 is FYNNEI. The CDR3 runs to 13 residues. Deletions cut 4 bases from V and 4 bases from J, with 10 bases between. CDR3 DNA: TGTGCCAGCAGTGCGTTAGGGGCAGAGACCCAGTACTTC. As protein: CASSALGAETQYF.

Only one count was recorded for this clone. The chain combines TRBV19 with TRBJ2-1; 16 bases line up with TRBD2. CDR3 length: 16 amino acids. The junction had 8 bases not matched to a gene; V was cut back by 5 bases and J by 10 bases. Germline CDR1 and CDR2: LNHDA and SQIVND (reference sequence). The CDR3 is CASSVSPGLAGGEQFF. The CDR3 DNA reads as TGTGCCAGTAGTGTCTCCCCGGGACTAGCGGGAGGGGAGCAGTTCTTC.

V is TRBV5-6 and J is TRBJ2-2; 9 bases line up with TRBD1. The CDR3 is 16 residues long. The junction had 8 bases not matched to a gene; V was cut back by 3 bases and J by 5 bases. Germline assignment: CDR1 SGHDT and CDR2 YYEEEE. CDR3 protein: CASSSQGAGTTGELFF. The DNA of the CDR3 is TGTGCCAGCAGCTCACAGGGGGCAGGAACGACCGGGGAGCTGTTTTTT.